The entry below describes one TCR beta chain. No cognate antigen has been identified for it. Per-base quality was not reported, and no clone a single base away is much larger than it. The source of the sample is a study of shared clonotypes between healthy human individuals (dated by TCRdb to the early 2020s). For the wider study: Two women and a few men aged 18 to 49 years were included in the cohort. For each donor, CD4 naive and CD4 memory were each given three plates, CD8 naive was given two plates, and CD8 memory was given one plate. To estimate repertoire size and how much clonotypes are shared between individuals, the study performed deep sequencing of blood TCR repertoires from a few healthy adults. To increase sequencing depth and limit assay-specific biases, TCR repertoire library preparation and sequencing were carried out by different laboratories using diverse techniques. Leukapheresis yielded between about 0.94 and 8.9 billion PBMCs per donor.

The CDR3 starts with the cysteine, ends with the phenylalanine, and has 17 residues. The entry retains the CDR3 DNA only, 51 bases that are in frame from base 1. CDR1 and CDR2 are read off the germline V gene as MDHEN and SYDVKM. The V and J ends are trimmed by 2 bases and 0 bases, leaving 16 bases between them. Donors were healthy HIV-negative adults with no recently reported acute infections or vaccinations. All donors were Caucasian adults living in Nashville, Tennessee, USA. CD4+ T cells were enriched through magnetic negative selection, after which naive cells were positively selected on CD45RA and the remaining negative fraction served as the memory subset. Blood was collected by leukapheresis, and PBMCs were isolated by Ficoll-Histopaque density gradient centrifugation and then cryopreserved in liquid nitrogen vapor phase. Purity and quantity of every magnetically sorted T cell population were checked by analytical flow cytometry. Genomic DNA was isolated from every sorted fraction and measured by UV absorbance on a Nanodrop 2000c.

What the work shows at the level of the full study, not this receptor alone: Compared with non-shared clonotypes, clonotypes shared by all four sorted-subset donors had higher generation probabilities. Because the study included a small number of donors, the genetic and exposure-history diversity represented was limited. Sampling was restricted to blood, and TCR repertoires in tissues likely differ from the TCR repertoires found in blood. Pairwise subsampling indicated that sequencing depth was expected to affect the degree of clonotype sharing among donors. Naive subsets generally had larger estimated clonotype richness than memory subsets did. Incomplete sequencing was indicated by rarefaction of sorted-subset datasets, despite the large sequencing depth. About 4.5% of naive CD4, 3.5% of naive CD8, roughly 2.4% of memory CD4, and over 0.35% of memory CD8 clonotypes were shared across several donors.

Using the deep immunoSEQ assay, multiplex PCR amplified TCR CDR3 regions from genomic DNA. Extracted genomic DNA from each cell subset was distributed evenly across all wells of several immunoSEQ 96-well plates, and each plate was treated as a replicate. For sorted subsets, each replicate PCR was loaded with 200 to 250 ng genomic DNA, equivalent to roughly 30,000 T cell genomes. The purified libraries were quantified using a Qubit 3.0 fluorometer, sized with a Bioanalyzer 2100, and then quantified again using the KAPA Library Quantification kit. A separate single-read 150-cycle Illumina NextSeq 550 flow cell was used to sequence each immunoSEQ 96-well plate. The original pipeline was this. Because the immunoSEQ output held only junctional sequences and lacked quality scores, the filtering could not match the filtering applied to full-length reads. Sequences were annotated with PyIR, a Python wrapper for IgBLAST v1.9, using IMGT germline references to assign V/J genes and CDR3. Any read was removed if the V/J assignment was weak (E-value above 1e-6), the CDR3 was missing, or the read contained stop codons, out-of-frame junctions, or ambiguous translated residues. V3J clonotypes were defined as sequences sharing the same inferred V gene, J gene, and CDR3 amino acid sequence. The percentage overlap between two repertoires was calculated by dividing the number of shared unique clonotypes by the size of the smaller repertoire. Repertoire richness was assessed with RTK rarefaction, the Chao1 estimator, and Recon v2.1 estimates of unobserved clonotypes. Generation probabilities for all TCRbeta clonotypes obtained by the gDNA method from a handful of donors were computed using OLGA. Entries here come from immuneACCESS through TCRdb and include only in-frame sequences with V and J called. Some clones fail to appear in such tables; in the studies checked, an unresolved V gene covers under half of the shortfall, and the cause of the remainder is unknown. V and J calls and clone size follow that table, whereas D and trimming were derived from the DNA. Counted in this sample were over 950,000 clones; approximately 75% of them appeared once. Approximately 0.95% of the sample is taken by the ten largest.

The source material was memory CD4+ T cells from PBMCs. In light of the paper, this sample's cell subset or site label describes: CD45RA-negative fraction. The TCR originated in a man aged 18 to 29 in good health. Some clones in this sample may be carry-over from other donors' samples. Here the chain combines TRBV28 and TRBJ1-2; TRBD1 is a possible D gene, resting on 6 matching bases. This receptor carries the CDR3 CASSLTQSGVSNYGYTF. The sequenced DNA: TGTGCCAGCAGTTTAACTCAGTCAGGGGTTTCTAACTATGGCTACACCTTC.